The sequence of this TCR beta chain was determined in a study of shared clonotypes between healthy human individuals. Overall study results and limits: Larger estimated richness was generally recorded for naive subsets relative to memory subsets. Clonotype sharing across several donors was observed for about 5.2% of naive CD4 clonotypes.

Running of the assay took place at deep level. Assay used: immunoSEQ multiplex PCR; TCRdb lists only in-frame clones, some missing. This sample has under 550,000 clones; around 96% occur once, and the top ten carry approximately 0.06%. Caucasian adults residing in Nashville, Tennessee made up all the donors. To note about this clone: Antigen specificity is unknown.

This clonotype was obtained from a woman aged 30 to 39 in good health. The sample comprised naive CD4+ T cells sorted from blood. Sample subset: CD45RA+ positively selected.

The DNA for the CDR3 is TGTGCCAGCAGCCCGAGACTGGGACAGCTCTACGAGCAGTACTTC. Residues: CASSPRLGQLYEQYF. This chain joins TRBV7-2 and TRBJ2-7; 7 bases are a match to TRBD1. Germline values: CDR1 SGHTA, CDR2 FQGNSA. V lost 5 bases to trimming and J lost 3 bases; unmatched junction nucleotides: 10. The CDR3 contains 15 residues.